The clone carrying this T cell receptor beta chain was observed a single time. Its specificity is not known. This specimen belongs to a study of cytomegalovirus exposure and HLA in healthy donors. General observations from the study: Trimming of TCR beta V- and J-genes showed a link, identified in a later analysis, to a missense DCLRE1C variant. Follow-up analysis seemed to connect common viral pathogens with several of the most significant clusters identified.

The CDR3 contains 15 residues. J gave up 7 bases and V 4 bases, and 4 bases lay outside the gene matches. Per the germline V gene, CDR1 is LGHNA and CDR2 is YSLEER. Healthy bone marrow donors made up the donors. In the PCR, 60 Vbeta and 13 Jbeta primers were used. Using immunoSEQ multiplex PCR, the repertoire was profiled, and TCRdb retains in-frame clones only, with some absent. In the table there are around 300,000 clones, 84% of which are singletons. What was sequenced was PBMCs. The chain is built from TRBV4-3 and TRBJ2-1; 13 bases are a match to TRBD2. The sequence derives from a woman aged 40 to 50 in good health and CMV-seropositive. CDR3 protein: CASSPTSGRSNEQFF. As DNA, the CDR3 is TGCGCCAGCAGCCCGACTAGCGGGAGGTCAAATGAGCAGTTCTTC.